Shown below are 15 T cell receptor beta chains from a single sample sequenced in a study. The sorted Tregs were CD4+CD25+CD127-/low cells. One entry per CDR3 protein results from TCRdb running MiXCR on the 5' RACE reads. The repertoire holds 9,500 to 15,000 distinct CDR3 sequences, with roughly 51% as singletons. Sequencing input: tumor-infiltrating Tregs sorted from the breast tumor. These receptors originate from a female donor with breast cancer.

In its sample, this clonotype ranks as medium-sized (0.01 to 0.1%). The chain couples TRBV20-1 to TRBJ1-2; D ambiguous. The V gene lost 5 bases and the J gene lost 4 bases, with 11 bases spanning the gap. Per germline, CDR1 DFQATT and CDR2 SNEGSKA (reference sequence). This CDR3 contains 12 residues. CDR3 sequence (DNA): TGCAGTGCTCGAGTGGGTACCTATGGCTACACCTTC. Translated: CSARVGTYGYTF.

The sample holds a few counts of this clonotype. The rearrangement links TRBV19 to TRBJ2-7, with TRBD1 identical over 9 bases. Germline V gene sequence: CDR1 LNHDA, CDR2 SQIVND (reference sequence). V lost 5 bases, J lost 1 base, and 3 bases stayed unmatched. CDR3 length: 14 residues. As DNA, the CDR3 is TGTGCCAGTAGTGTGGGACAGGGATCCTACGAGCAGTACTTC. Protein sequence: CASSVGQGSYEQYF.

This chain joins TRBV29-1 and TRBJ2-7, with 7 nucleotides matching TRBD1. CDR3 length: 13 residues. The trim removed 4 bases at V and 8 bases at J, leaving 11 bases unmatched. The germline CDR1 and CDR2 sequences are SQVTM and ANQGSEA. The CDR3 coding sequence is TGCAGCGTTGTACGGGACAGCCCTCCTCAGCAGTACTTC. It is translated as CSVVRDSPPQQYF.

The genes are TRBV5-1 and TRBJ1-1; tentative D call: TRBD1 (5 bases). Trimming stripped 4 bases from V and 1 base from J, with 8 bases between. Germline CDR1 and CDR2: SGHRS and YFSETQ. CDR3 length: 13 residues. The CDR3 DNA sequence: TGCGCCAGCAGCCACGGACAGAACACTGAAGCTTTCTTT. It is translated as CASSHGQNTEAFF.

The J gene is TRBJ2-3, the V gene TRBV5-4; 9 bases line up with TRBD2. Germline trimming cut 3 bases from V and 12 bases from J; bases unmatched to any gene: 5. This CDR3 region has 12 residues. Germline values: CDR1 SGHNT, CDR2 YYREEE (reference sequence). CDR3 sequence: CASSSTGTSQYF. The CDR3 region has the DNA TGTGCCAGCAGCTCAACCGGGACTAGCCAGTATTTT.

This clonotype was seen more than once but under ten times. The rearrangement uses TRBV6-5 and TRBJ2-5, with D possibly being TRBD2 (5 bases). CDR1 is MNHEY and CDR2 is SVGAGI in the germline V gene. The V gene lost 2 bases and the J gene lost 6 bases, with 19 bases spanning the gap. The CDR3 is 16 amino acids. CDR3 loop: CASSYNLITSLQTQYF. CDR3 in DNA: TGTGCCAGCAGTTACAATCTCATCACTAGTCTGCAGACCCAGTACTTC.

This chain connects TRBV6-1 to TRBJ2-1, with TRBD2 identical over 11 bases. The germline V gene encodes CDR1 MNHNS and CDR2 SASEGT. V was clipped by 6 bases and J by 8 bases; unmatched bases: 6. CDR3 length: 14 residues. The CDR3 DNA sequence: TGTGCCAGCAGCGTAGCGGGAGGGCCGTATGAGCAGTTCTTC. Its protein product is CASSVAGGPYEQFF.

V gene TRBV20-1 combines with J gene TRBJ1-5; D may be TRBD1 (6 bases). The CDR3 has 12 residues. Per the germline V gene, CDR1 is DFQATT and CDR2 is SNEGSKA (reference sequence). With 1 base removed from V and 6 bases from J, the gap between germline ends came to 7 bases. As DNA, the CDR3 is TGCAGTGCTAGAGGCAGGGGTCAGCCCCAGCATTTT. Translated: CSARGRGQPQHF.

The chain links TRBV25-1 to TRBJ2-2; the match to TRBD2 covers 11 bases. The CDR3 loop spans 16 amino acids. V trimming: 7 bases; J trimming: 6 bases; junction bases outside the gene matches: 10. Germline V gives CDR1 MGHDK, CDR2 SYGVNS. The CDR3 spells CASTATSGKAAGELFF. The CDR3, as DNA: TGTGCCAGCACCGCGACTAGCGGGAAAGCGGCCGGGGAGCTGTTTTTT. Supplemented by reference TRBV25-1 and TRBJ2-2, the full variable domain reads EADIYQTPRYLVIGTGKKITLECSQTMGHDKMYWYQQDPGMELHLIHYSYGVNSTEKGDLSSESTVSRIRTEHFPLTLESARPSHTSQYLCASTATSGKAAGELFFGEGSRLTVL.

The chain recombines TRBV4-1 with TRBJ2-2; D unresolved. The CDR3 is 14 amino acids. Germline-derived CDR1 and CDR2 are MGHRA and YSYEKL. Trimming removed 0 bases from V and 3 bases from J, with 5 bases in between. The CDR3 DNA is TGCGCCAGCAGCCAAGACTACTACACCGGGGAGCTGTTTTTT. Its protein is CASSQDYYTGELFF.

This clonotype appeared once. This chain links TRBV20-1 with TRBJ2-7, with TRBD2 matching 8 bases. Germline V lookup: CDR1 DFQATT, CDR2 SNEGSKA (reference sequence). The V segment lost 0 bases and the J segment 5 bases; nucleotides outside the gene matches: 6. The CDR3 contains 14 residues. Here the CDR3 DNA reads TGCAGTGCTAGAGATTTCCAGCGGGAGAACGAGCAGTACTTC. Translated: CSARDFQRENEQYF.

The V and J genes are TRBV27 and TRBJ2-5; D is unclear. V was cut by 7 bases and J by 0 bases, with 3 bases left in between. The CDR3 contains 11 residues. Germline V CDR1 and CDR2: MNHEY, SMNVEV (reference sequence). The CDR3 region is CASTDQETQYF. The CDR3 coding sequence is TGTGCCAGCACAGACCAAGAGACCCAGTACTTC.

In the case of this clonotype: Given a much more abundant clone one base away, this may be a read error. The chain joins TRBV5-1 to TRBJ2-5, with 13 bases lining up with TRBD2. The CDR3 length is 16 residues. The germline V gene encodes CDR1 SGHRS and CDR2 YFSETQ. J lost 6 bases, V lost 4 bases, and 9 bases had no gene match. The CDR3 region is CASSRELAGGVKTQYF. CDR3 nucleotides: TGCGCCAGCAGCAGGGAACTAGCGGGAGGGGTAAAGACCCAGTACTTC.

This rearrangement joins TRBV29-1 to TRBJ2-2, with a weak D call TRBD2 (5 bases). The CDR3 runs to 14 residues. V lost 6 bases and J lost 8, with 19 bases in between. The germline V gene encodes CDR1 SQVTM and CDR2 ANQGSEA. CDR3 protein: CSVPGPGVVGELFF. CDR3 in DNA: TGCAGCGTCCCGGGCCCCGGGGTTGTTGGGGAGCTGTTTTTT.

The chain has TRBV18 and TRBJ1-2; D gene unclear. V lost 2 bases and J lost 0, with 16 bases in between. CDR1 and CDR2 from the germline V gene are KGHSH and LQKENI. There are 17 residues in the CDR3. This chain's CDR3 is CASSPSAAGNANYGYTF. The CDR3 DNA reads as TGTGCCAGCTCACCATCCGCGGCGGGTAATGCTAACTATGGCTACACCTTC.